This TCR beta chain stems from a study of blood T cell repertoires in COVID-19. Study information: COVID-19 samples from acute and convalescent phases originated in the United States, Italy and Spain. The analysed material was cDNA or gDNA that came from T cells, B-cell-depleted T cells, or PBMCs.

With 2 bases clipped from V and 4 bases from J, the junction kept 5 bases outside the gene matches. Germline V gene sequence: CDR1 SGHDT, CDR2 YYEEEE. This CDR3 has 15 residues. Study processing details: From reference gene primer amplification, estimates of nucleated cell counts were derived. TCRdb keeps only in-frame clones here, not all; method: immunoSEQ multiplex PCR. V, J and clone size reflect that table, while D and trimming were determined from the DNA. The sample holds roughly 100,000 clones, over 75% seen once. This TCR was sampled from an elderly man with active or convalescent COVID-19. The specimen sequenced was peripheral blood. The chain combines TRBV5-6 with TRBJ1-2; TRBD1 aligns across 10 bases. CDR3 nucleotide sequence: TGTGCCAGCAGCTTAGGGACAGGGGCGCCCTATGGCTACACCTTC. Protein: CASSLGTGAPYGYTF.